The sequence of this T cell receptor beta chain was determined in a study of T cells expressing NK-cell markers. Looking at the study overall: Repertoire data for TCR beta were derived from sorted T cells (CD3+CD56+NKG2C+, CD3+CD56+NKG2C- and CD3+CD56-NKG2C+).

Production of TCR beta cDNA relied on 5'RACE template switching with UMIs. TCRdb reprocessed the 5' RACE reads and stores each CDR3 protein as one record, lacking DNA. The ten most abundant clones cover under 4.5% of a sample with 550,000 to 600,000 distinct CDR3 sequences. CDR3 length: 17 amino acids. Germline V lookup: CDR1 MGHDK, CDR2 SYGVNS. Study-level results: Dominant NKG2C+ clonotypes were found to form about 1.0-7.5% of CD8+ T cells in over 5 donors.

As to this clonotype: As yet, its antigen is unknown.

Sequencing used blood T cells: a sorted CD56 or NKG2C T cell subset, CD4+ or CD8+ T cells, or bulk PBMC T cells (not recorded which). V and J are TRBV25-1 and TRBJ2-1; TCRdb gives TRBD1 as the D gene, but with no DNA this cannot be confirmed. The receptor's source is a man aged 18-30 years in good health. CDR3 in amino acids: CASSETPGTPLDNEQFF. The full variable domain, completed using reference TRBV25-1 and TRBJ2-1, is EADIYQTPRYLVIGTGKKITLECSQTMGHDKMYWYQQDPGMELHLIHYSYGVNSTEKGDLSSESTVSRIRTEHFPLTLESARPSHTSQYLCASSETPGTPLDNEQFFGPGTRLTVL.